This T cell receptor beta chain was identified in a study of CD8+CD57+ T cells in acquired aplastic anemia. For sequencing, patients were chosen who had shown expansion of CD8+CD57+ cells by flow cytometry. The V end was cut by 9 bases, the J end by 4 bases, with 12 bases between. The CDR3 consists of 13 residues. Looked up from germline, CDR1 is LNHDA and CDR2 is SQIVND (reference sequence). General study findings and limits: Significant differences in CD8+ Simpson's diversity were not observed between patients and controls.

Researchers used genomic DNA as the template to profile TCR beta VDJ and CDR3. TCRdb ran MiXCR on the reads and lists one entry per CDR3 protein. Of around 180,000 distinct CDR3 sequences in the sample, less than 60% were seen once. With regard to this clonotype: Its antigen is as yet unknown.

The clonotype originates from a human donor with aplastic anemia. Source material: sorted CD4+, CD8+, or CD8+CD57+ T cells (not recorded which) from PBMCs. The chain combines TRBV19 with TRBJ2-2, with D unresolved. The CDR3 nucleotides read TGTGCCAGCGAATGGCGGACCACCGGGGAGCTGTTTTTT. Translating gives CASEWRTTGELFF.